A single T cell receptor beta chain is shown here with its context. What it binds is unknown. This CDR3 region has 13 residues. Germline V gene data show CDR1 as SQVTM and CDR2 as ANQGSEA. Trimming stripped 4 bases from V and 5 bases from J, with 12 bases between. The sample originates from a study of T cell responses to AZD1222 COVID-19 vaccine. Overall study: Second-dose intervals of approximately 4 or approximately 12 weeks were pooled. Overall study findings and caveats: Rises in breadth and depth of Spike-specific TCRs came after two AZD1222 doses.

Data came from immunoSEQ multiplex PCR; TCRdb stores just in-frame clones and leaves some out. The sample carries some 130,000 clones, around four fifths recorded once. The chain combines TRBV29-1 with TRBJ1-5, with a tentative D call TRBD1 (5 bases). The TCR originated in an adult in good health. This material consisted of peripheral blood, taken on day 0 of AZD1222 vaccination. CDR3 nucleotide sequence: TGCAGCGTTGGGGAGGGGAGGTATCAGCCCCAGCATTTT. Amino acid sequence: CSVGEGRYQPQHF. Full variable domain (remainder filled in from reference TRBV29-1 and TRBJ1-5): SAVISQKPSRDICQRGTSLTIQCQVDSQVTMMFWYRQQPGQSLTLIATANQGSEATYESGFVIDKFPISRPNLTFSTLTVSNMSPEDSSIYLCSVGEGRYQPQHFGDGTRLSIL.